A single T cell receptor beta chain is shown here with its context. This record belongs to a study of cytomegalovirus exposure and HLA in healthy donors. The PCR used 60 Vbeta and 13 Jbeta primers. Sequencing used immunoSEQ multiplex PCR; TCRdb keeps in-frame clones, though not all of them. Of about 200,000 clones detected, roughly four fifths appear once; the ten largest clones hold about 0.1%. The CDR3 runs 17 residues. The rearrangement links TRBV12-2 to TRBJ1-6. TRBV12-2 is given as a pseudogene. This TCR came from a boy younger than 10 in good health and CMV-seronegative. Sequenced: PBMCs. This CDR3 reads CASRLEAGARYNSPLHF. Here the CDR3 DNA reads TGTGCAAGTCGCTTAGAGGCGGGGGCGAGGTATAATTCACCCCTCCACTTT.